This T cell receptor (beta chain) was sequenced in a study of shared clonotypes between healthy human individuals. V lost 2 bases and J 0 bases, leaving 8 bases between the germline ends. Germline V gene sequence: CDR1 SGHAT, CDR2 FQNNGV. There are 15 residues in the CDR3. Measured with immunoSEQ multiplex PCR; TCRdb has only the in-frame clones, and not every one. This table holds around 990,000 clones, 70% to 80% found once. This sequence originates from a man in his late teens or twenties in good health. Some clones in this sample may be carry-over from other donors' samples. V gene TRBV11-2 combines with J gene TRBJ1-3; D remains ambiguous. The sequencing input was memory CD4+ T cells from PBMCs. Sample subset: CD45RA-negative fraction. CDR3 amino acids: CASSLTTGSGNTIYF. In DNA, the CDR3 is TGTGCCAGCAGCTTAACAACGGGCTCTGGAAACACCATATATTTT.